This T cell receptor beta chain is from a study of blood T cell repertoires in COVID-19 (TCRdb year 2020). Context from the whole study: Samples from collaborators originated in the United States, Italy and Spain and spanned both the acute and convalescent phases of COVID-19. The material from the prospective study consisted of cDNA or gDNA derived from T cells, B-cell-depleted T cells, or PBMCs. The dataset comprised deeply sampled blood TCRbeta repertoires from subjects exposed to, actively infected with, or recovered from COVID-19. A freely available public database, intended as a resource for researchers studying the immune response to SARS-CoV-2, is where the repertoires were released. Samples were obtained from the ongoing ImmuneRACE study (first 160 participants) and from over 1,000 subjects provided by 6 global collaborators. Nearly every sample came with metadata listing a de-identified subject ID, COVID-19 status, age in years and sex. HLA class I and class II types, where available, came from metadata supplied by the sample provider rather than from assay-based typing. Results the study describes overall, beyond this receptor: The quantity of clinical and demographic metadata differed by source and by participant and was supplied without curation.

Participants in the prospective study were enrolled through a virtual design, were aged about 18 to 90 years, and lived in roughly 24 United States geographic areas. To assign participants to cohorts, the prospective study relied on clinical history that participants themselves reported in a screening survey and a study questionnaire. ImmuneRACE Cohort 3 recovered participants were defined by two consecutive negative NP/OP PCR tests, healthcare professional clearance, or symptom resolution. Mobile phlebotomists in the prospective study collected whole blood, serum and a nasopharyngeal or oropharyngeal swab from every participant. Additional blood draws and questionnaires over an approximately two-month period could optionally be provided by prospective study participants. Before DNA extraction, prospective study blood samples were shipped either frozen or at room temperature. Based on the germline V gene (reference sequence), the CDR1 and CDR2 sequences are MNHEY and SMNVEV. Trimming removed 3 bases from V and 4 bases from J, leaving 10 bases between the germline ends. The CDR3 contains 14 residues, cysteine and phenylalanine counted. Only CDR3 DNA remains: 42 bases, in frame from the first base.

The immunoSEQ Assay, a bias-controlled multiplex PCR, was used to amplify TCRbeta CDR3 regions from genomic DNA. The authors' pipeline ran thus. Nucleated cell counts per sample were estimated from amplification of reference gene primers within the assay. Sequence reads were collapsed and filtered to measure the absolute abundance of every unique TCRbeta CDR3 rearrangement. For each sample, productive Simpson clonality was calculated by taking the square root of Simpson's diversity index across productive rearrangements. TCRdb obtained this table from immuneACCESS and retained in-frame rearrangements with V and J assigned. These tables miss some clones; where compared with another copy, unresolved V genes account for less than half of the shortfall, and the remainder is unexplained. From that table come the V and J calls and clone size; the DNA was used to work out D and trimming. Within this sample are more than 110,000 clones, with approximately 80% of them counted one time only. Jointly, the top ten make up approximately 6% of the sample.

As for this clone: It has no known antigen specificity. Per-base qualities were not stored, and no clone one base away is much larger.

This sequence was found in a woman aged 45-65 years who had recovered from COVID-19. The chain uses TRBV27 and TRBJ1-5; the D gene cannot be resolved reliably. Sequencing was done on a sample of PBMCs or T cells enriched from blood (not recorded which). The CDR3 in this case is CASSFAGVNQPQHF. The base sequence is TGTGCCAGCAGTTTCGCGGGCGTGAATCAGCCCCAGCATTTT.